These 32 T cell receptor beta chains originate from one sample sequenced in a study of blood T cell repertoires in COVID-19. Measured with immunoSEQ multiplex PCR; TCRdb has only the in-frame clones, and not every one. Of fewer than 75,000 clones listed, roughly 85% are singletons. Material for sequencing was peripheral blood. The receptor set was obtained from a human donor in a cohort sampled during active COVID-19.

The chain has TRBV2 and TRBJ2-3; 8 bases align to TRBD1. Germline CDR1 and CDR2: SNHLY and FYNNEI. The length of the CDR3 is 15 residues. Trimming took 6 bases from V and 1 from J; bases not matched to a gene: 6. The CDR3 is CASRPTGVGTDTQYF. CDR3 nucleotide sequence: TGTGCCAGCAGACCGACAGGGGTCGGCACAGATACGCAGTATTTT.

In DNA form, the CDR3 reads TGTGCCAGCAGCCCCCGGCGGGGTCTTGGATCCTACAATGAGCAGTTCTTC. Translated: CASSPRRGLGSYNEQFF. The V gene is TRBV5-4, the J gene TRBJ2-1; maybe TRBD2 (6 bases). Per the germline V gene, CDR1 is SGHNT and CDR2 is YYREEE (reference sequence). V was cut by 4 bases and J by 1 base, with 18 bases left in between. This CDR3 has 17 amino acids.

V usage is TRBV10-1 and J usage is TRBJ2-7, with D possibly matching TRBD1 (5 bases). Germline V gene lookup returns CDR1 WNHNN and CDR2 SYGVQD (reference sequence). Trimming removed 2 bases at V and 1 base at J, with 9 bases between. The length of the CDR3 is 14 residues. The chain's CDR3 is CASSEAGNSYEQYF. The CDR3 DNA follows: TGCGCCAGCAGTGAGGCAGGGAATTCCTACGAGCAGTACTTC.

This clone was picked up one time. The rearrangement links TRBV30 to TRBJ1-2; no reliable D call. Trimming shortened V by 2 bases and J by 2 bases, and 9 bases separated the two germline ends. The germline V gene encodes CDR1 GTSNPN and CDR2 SVGIG (reference sequence). The length of the CDR3 is 13 residues. The CDR3 reads CAWSLPPNYGYTF. In DNA, the CDR3 is TGTGCCTGGAGTCTTCCTCCCAACTATGGCTACACCTTC.

The genes are TRBV5-4 and TRBJ2-6; a weak D match, TRBD2 (5 bases). Germline V lookup: CDR1 SGHNT, CDR2 YYREEE (reference sequence). The CDR3 is 16 amino acids. Trimming removed 5 bases at V and 0 bases at J, with 12 bases between. The CDR3 loop is CASRPGSLSGANVLTF. In nucleotides, the CDR3 is TGTGCCAGCAGACCGGGAAGCCTCTCTGGGGCCAACGTCCTGACTTTC.

The gene calls are TRBV18 and TRBJ1-5, with D uncertain. Trimming stripped 5 bases from V and 0 bases from J, with 14 bases between. Germline V gene sequence: CDR1 KGHSH, CDR2 LQKENI. The length of the CDR3 is 16 residues. The CDR3 protein is CASSDVTGYSNQPQHF. DNA for the CDR3: TGTGCCAGCTCAGACGTGACGGGATATAGCAATCAGCCCCAGCATTTT. Together with reference TRBV18 and TRBJ1-5, the CDR3 gives the full variable domain: NAGVMQNPRHLVRRRGQEARLRCSPMKGHSHVYWYRQLPEEGLKFMVYLQKENIIDESGMPKERFSAEFPKEGPSILRIQQVVRGDSAAYFCASSDVTGYSNQPQHFGDGTRLSIL.

This clone appeared once. This chain connects TRBV21-1 to TRBJ2-5; TRBD1 was called by the table and not checked on the DNA. TRBV21-1 is a documented pseudogene. CDR3 size: 14 residues. CDR3 nucleotides: TGTGCCAGCAGCTCTCCCCACAGCCAAGAGACCCAGTACTTC. Its translation: CASSSPHSQETQYF.

This chain joins TRBV7-2 and TRBJ2-5; tentatively, D is TRBD2 (6 bases). The ends were cut back, 3 bases at V and 1 base at J, with 9 bases in the middle. CDR3 length: 14 amino acids. Germline V gene sequence: CDR1 SGHTA, CDR2 FQGNSA. CDR3: CASSLGDFQETQYF. The CDR3 DNA follows: TGTGCCAGCAGCTTGGGGGACTTCCAAGAGACCCAGTACTTC.

The V and J genes are TRBV9 and TRBJ2-2; D ambiguous. The germline V and J ends were trimmed by 4 bases and 7 bases, with 17 bases remaining between them. This CDR3 is 15 amino acids long. Germline CDR1 is SGDLS and CDR2 is YYNGEE. CDR3 sequence reads: CASSLRPASGGELFF. CDR3 nucleotide sequence: TGTGCCAGCAGCCTACGACCCGCGTCGGGCGGGGAGCTGTTTTTT.

J is TRBJ1-1 and V is TRBV7-2; no reliable D call. Germline CDR1 and CDR2: SGHTA and FQGNSA. The CDR3 runs to 12 residues. Trimming took 3 bases from V and 7 from J, leaving 9 bases between them. CDR3 sequence reads: CASSFGDLEAFF. CDR3 nucleotide sequence: TGTGCCAGCAGCTTCGGTGATCTTGAAGCTTTCTTT.

This chain joins TRBV9 and TRBJ1-5; a weak D match, TRBD1 (5 bases). V was cut by 0 bases and J by 4 bases, with 11 bases left in between. The CDR3 totals 15 residues. Per the germline V gene, CDR1 is SGDLS and CDR2 is YYNGEE. This chain's CDR3 is CASSVEGIWNQPQHF. The CDR3 DNA reads as TGTGCCAGCAGCGTAGAGGGGATTTGGAATCAGCCCCAGCATTTT.

The chain carries TRBV19 and TRBJ1-5; D perhaps matches TRBD1 (6 bases). CDR1 is LNHDA, CDR2 SQIVND, per germline (reference sequence). This CDR3 has 16 amino acids. Trimming removed 8 bases at V and 6 bases at J, with 23 bases between. CDR3 sequence (DNA): TGTGCCAGTTCACAGGGCGCGGTTTCGGTGATTCAGCCCCAGCATTTT. Translated: CASSQGAVSVIQPQHF.

This clone was seen only a few times. The gene calls are TRBV4-1 and TRBJ1-5, with D perhaps matching TRBD1 (6 bases). The CDR3 covers 19 residues. The germline gives CDR1 MGHRA, CDR2 YSYEKL. Between the trimmed V and J ends, which lost 0 bases and 2 bases, there was a span of 20 bases. In nucleotides, the CDR3 is TGCGCCAGCAGCCAAGAGGCAGGGGCTACATTTATACGCAATCAGCCCCAGCATTTT. As protein: CASSQEAGATFIRNQPQHF.

The V and J genes are TRBV5-8 and TRBJ1-4, with 7 bases that match TRBD1. The V gene's germline CDR1 is SGHTS and CDR2 YDEGEE. The trim removed 4 bases at V and 4 bases at J, leaving 7 bases unmatched. This CDR3 region has 15 residues. CDR3 nucleotide sequence: TGTGCCAGCAGCCGGCGACAGGGTCTTAATGAAAAACTGTTTTTT. This encodes CASSRRQGLNEKLFF.

The chain is built from TRBV30 and TRBJ1-1; 8 bases fit TRBD1. The CDR3 has 15 residues. Per germline, CDR1 GTSNPN and CDR2 SVGIG (reference sequence). Germline trimming cut 3 bases from V and 1 base from J; bases unmatched to any gene: 7. CDR3 nucleotides: TGTGCCTGGAGCCGACAGGGGCTCGGGAACACTGAAGCTTTCTTT. This encodes CAWSRQGLGNTEAFF.

The genes are TRBV6-6 and TRBJ2-1, with D possibly being TRBD1 (7 bases). The CDR3 length is 14 residues. The V end lost 7 bases, the J end lost 9 bases, and 19 bases lay between the germline ends. Germline loops: CDR1 MNHNY, CDR2 SVGAGI (reference sequence). This CDR3 reads CASKGLRGDGEQFF. CDR3 DNA sequence: TGTGCCAGCAAGGGTCTCAGGGGGGATGGTGAGCAGTTCTTC.

This clone is medium-sized (0.01 to 0.1%) in the sample. The rearrangement joins TRBV13 to TRBJ2-7; D gene unclear. The CDR3 is 12 amino acids. Germline lookup yields CDR1 PRHDT and CDR2 FYEKMQ (reference sequence). The V gene lost 2 bases and the J gene lost 6 bases, with 8 bases spanning the gap. CDR3 coding DNA: TGTGCCAGCAGCTTAATCGCCGGCGAGCAGTACTTC. It translates to CASSLIAGEQYF.

The chain has TRBV28 and TRBJ2-5; 7 nucleotides line up with TRBD2. CDR1 and CDR2 from the germline V gene are MDHEN and SYDVKM. The trim removed 4 bases at V and 2 bases at J, leaving 10 bases unmatched. There are 16 residues in the CDR3. CDR3 sequence: CASSSPSAGRQETQYF. DNA of the CDR3: TGTGCCAGCAGTTCCCCCTCAGCGGGGAGACAAGAGACCCAGTACTTC.

This clone was detected once. The rearrangement links TRBV27 to TRBJ1-6; 7 bases line up with TRBD1. The germline V gene encodes CDR1 MNHEY and CDR2 SMNVEV (reference sequence). V dropped 6 bases and J dropped 10; count of bases not matched to a gene: 15. The length of the CDR3 is 16 residues. CDR3 coding DNA: TGTGCCAGCAGAACCACTTCAGGGGGGAACGGATCACCCCTCCACTTT. It is translated as CASRTTSGGNGSPLHF.

The chain has TRBV11-2 and TRBJ2-5, with TRBD1 as a possible D gene (5 bases). CDR1 and CDR2 from the germline V gene are SGHAT and FQNNGV. Between the trimmed V and J ends, which lost 5 bases and 5 bases, there was a span of 18 bases. There are 15 residues in the CDR3. The CDR3 DNA reads as TGTGCCAGCAGCCTCCGCCGGTCCCGACAGGAGACCCAGTACTTC. Encoded protein: CASSLRRSRQETQYF.

The CDR3 region has the DNA TGTGCCAGCAGTTTATCTGGCACACCTTCCTACGAGCAGTACTTC. It is translated as CASSLSGTPSYEQYF. The chain recombines TRBV27 with TRBJ2-7; D unclear. V lost 0 bases and J 1 base, leaving 10 bases between the germline ends. This CDR3 comprises 15 residues. The germline V gene has CDR1 MNHEY and CDR2 SMNVEV (reference sequence).

The CDR3 bases are TGTGCCAGCAGTGACGAACCCTACAGGGCCACCAACTATGGCTACACCTTC. Protein sequence: CASSDEPYRATNYGYTF. The chain carries TRBV6-2 or TRBV6-3 and TRBJ1-2, with D maybe TRBD1 (6 bases). V was shortened by 5 bases and J by 2 bases, with 21 bases between the two germline ends. The CDR3 has 17 amino acids. Germline CDR1 and CDR2: MNHEY and SVGEGT.

V is TRBV6-5 and J is TRBJ2-2; a possible D gene is TRBD1 (5 bases). This CDR3 is built from 15 residues. V lost 7 bases and J lost 0, with 12 bases in between. From germline, CDR1 is MNHEY and CDR2 SVGAGI. The CDR3 here is CASTRQFANTGELFF. CDR3 DNA sequence: TGTGCCAGCACTCGACAGTTCGCGAACACCGGGGAGCTGTTTTTT.

The chain combines TRBV12-5 with TRBJ1-1; 7 nucleotides agree with TRBD1. The CDR3 is made up of 17 amino acids. Germline V CDR1 and CDR2: LGHNT, FRNRAP. J lost 4 bases, V lost 3 bases, and 14 bases had no gene match. The CDR3 protein is CASGLPATGVRGTEAFF. The CDR3 DNA follows: TGTGCTAGTGGTTTACCAGCAACAGGGGTTCGCGGCACTGAAGCTTTCTTT.

The chain links TRBV2 to TRBJ2-5; 13 nucleotides line up with TRBD2. The germline CDR1 and CDR2 sequences are SNHLY and FYNNEI. With V trimmed by 6 bases and J by 1 base, 5 bases remained unmatched. The CDR3 contains 16 residues. The CDR3: CASRPTSGGTQETQYF. The CDR3 nucleotides read TGTGCCAGCAGGCCGACTAGCGGGGGGACCCAAGAGACCCAGTACTTC.

The chain has TRBV3-1 (or the pseudogene TRBV3-2) and TRBJ2-1, with a possible D match to TRBD2 (5 bases). V shed 4 bases and J shed 9 bases, with 16 bases lying between them. CDR3 size: 14 residues. CDR1 and CDR2 from the germline V gene are LGHDT and YNNKEL (reference sequence). This CDR3 reads CASSPGVGLGEQFF. CDR3 coding DNA: TGTGCCAGCAGCCCCGGGGTAGGGTTGGGTGAGCAGTTCTTC.

The chain combines TRBV12-3 or TRBV12-4 with TRBJ1-5; D remains unclear. The CDR3 extends over 13 amino acids. Deletions cut 6 bases from V and 4 bases from J, with 10 bases between. CDR3 amino acids: CASSAGENQPQHF. The CDR3 bases are TGTGCCAGCAGCGCCGGTGAAAATCAGCCCCAGCATTTT.

V gene TRBV5-1 combines with J gene TRBJ2-1; TRBD2 agrees at 13 bases. With 4 bases clipped from V and 14 bases from J, the junction kept 12 bases outside the gene matches. In germline, CDR1 is SGHRS, CDR2 YFSETQ. The CDR3 runs to 15 residues. CDR3 loop: CASSPEGLAGAVEFF. The DNA for the CDR3 is TGCGCCAGCAGCCCCGAAGGACTAGCGGGGGCGGTAGAGTTCTTC. The complete variable domain, with remaining parts taken from reference TRBV5-1 and TRBJ2-1, reads KAGVTQTPRYLIKTRGQQVTLSCSPISGHRSVSWYQQTPGQGLQFLFEYFSETQRNKGNFPGRFSGRQFSNSRSEMNVSTLELGDSALYLCASSPEGLAGAVEFFGPGTRLTVL.

This chain joins TRBV6-5 and TRBJ1-2, with D maybe TRBD1 (6 bases). There are 13 residues in the CDR3. Germline CDR1 is MNHEY and CDR2 is SVGAGI. The V end lost 5 bases, the J end lost 6 bases, and 13 bases lay between the germline ends. DNA of the CDR3: TGTGCCAGCAGTAGGGGGAGGGCCAATGGCTACACCTTC. This gives the protein CASSRGRANGYTF.

The genes are TRBV5-6 and TRBJ1-2, with 8 positions matching TRBD1. The germline V gene has CDR1 SGHDT and CDR2 YYEEEE. This CDR3 has 16 residues. V shed 2 bases and J 7 bases; nucleotides not matched to a gene: 13. CDR3 residues: CASSLVPAGTGVGYTF. Here the CDR3 DNA reads TGTGCCAGCAGCTTAGTACCTGCCGGGACAGGAGTTGGCTACACCTTC.

A remark on this clone: At one of its ends the junction is not consistent with the germline gene, which may arise from a read error. The V gene is TRBV6-6, the J gene TRBJ1-5; D is uncertain. The CDR3 contains 15 residues. Germline CDR1 is MNHNY and CDR2 is SVGAGI (reference sequence). The CDR3, as DNA: TGTGCCAGCAGTGACTCCGGGATACAGAATCAGCCCCAGCATTTT. Translating it yields CASSDSGIQNQPQHF.

The chain couples TRBV7-3 to TRBJ2-2; D is possibly TRBD2 (5 bases). The length of the CDR3 is 14 residues. V shed 4 bases and J shed 7 bases, with 13 bases lying between them. Germline CDR1 SGHTA, CDR2 FQGTGA. CDR3 DNA sequence: TGTGCCAGCAGCTCCTCGGACTTGGGCGGGGAGCTGTTTTTT. This encodes CASSSSDLGGELFF.